The entry below gives a single T cell receptor (beta chain) sequence along with its context. The authors sequenced TCR beta from blood CD8+ and CD4+ T cells. Negative magnetic isolation gave CD8+ and CD4+ cells; FACS enriched CD8+ TEMRA. CDR1 and CDR2 from the germline V gene are LNHNV and YYDKDF (reference sequence). Trimming took 3 bases from V and 5 from J, leaving 17 bases between them. The CDR3 consists of 16 residues. The RNA, about 0.5 to 1 ug, was put through reverse transcription using random hexamers. An immunoSEQ multiplex PCR generated amplified TCR beta CDR3 products spanning 54 Vbeta and 13 Jbeta. One entry per CDR3 protein results from TCRdb running MiXCR on the immunoSEQ multiplex PCR reads. This sample carries about 150,000 distinct CDR3 sequences, about 90% of them seen once, and the ten largest clones take 0.08%. The data are from a study of CD8 T cells in Susac syndrome.

Input material: CD4+ T cells from PBMCs. V and J are TRBV15 and TRBJ1-5; D perhaps matches TRBD1 (6 bases). This sequence originates from a human donor in good health. The CDR3 bases are TGTGCCACCAGCAGGGACTGGGGGCTTCTCGATCAGCCCCAGCATTTT. Protein product: CATSRDWGLLDQPQHF.